This TCR beta chain was captured by sequencing in a study of blood T cell repertoires in COVID-19. Turning to the study itself: Collection of acute and convalescent COVID-19 samples took place in the United States, Italy and Spain. Sources were T cells, B-cell-depleted T cells, or PBMCs; the material itself was cDNA or gDNA.

This clone is a singleton in its sample. In the original workflow: Estimation of nucleated cell counts relied on the amplification of reference gene primers. The assay was immunoSEQ multiplex PCR, and TCRdb's table has in-frame clones only and misses some. The V and J calls and clone size are taken from that table; D and trimming were inferred from the DNA. The sample lists over 250,000 clones; approximately 85% were seen once. The specimen sequenced was peripheral blood. This receptor was obtained from a human donor in a cohort sampled during active COVID-19.

The CDR3 spells CASSLNGIADNEQFF. The CDR3 region has the DNA TGTGCCAGCAGCTTAAACGGGATTGCGGACAATGAGCAGTTCTTC. The rearrangement joins TRBV7-3 to TRBJ2-1; D is perhaps TRBD2 (5 bases). Trimming cost V 1 base and J 5 bases, with 12 bases left between them. CDR3 length equals 15 residues. From germline, CDR1 is SGHTA and CDR2 FQGTGA.